Below are 29 T cell receptor beta chains sequenced from a single sample in a study of monozygotic twins with inflammatory bowel disease. TCRdb re-called the 5' RACE reads; one entry per CDR3 protein, DNA not given. This table holds under 150,000 distinct CDR3 sequences. Material: blood. These receptors were obtained from a human donor with ulcerative colitis or Crohn's disease, or a healthy co-twin of an affected twin (not recorded which).

The rearrangement joins TRBV11-2 to TRBJ1-1; there is no DNA to check the TCRdb D call of TRBD1. The germline gives CDR1 SGHAT, CDR2 FQNNGV. This CDR3 has 16 residues. CDR3 in amino acids: CASRPWRTGENTEAFF.

The CDR3: CASSSRDFSYEQYF. The rearrangement uses TRBV11-1 and TRBJ2-7; TCRdb indicates TRBD2, and absent DNA this call remains unverified. The CDR3 spans 14 residues. Looked up from germline, CDR1 is SGHAT and CDR2 is FQDESV (reference sequence).

The chain uses TRBV5-4 and TRBJ2-2; TCRdb reports TRBD1, a call that lacks DNA to check it against. CDR3 length equals 15 residues. Germline V CDR1 and CDR2: SGHNT, YYREEE (reference sequence). This CDR3 reads CASSSDERGPGELFF.

This sequence joins TRBV2 and TRBJ2-3. There are 12 residues in the CDR3. Looked up from germline, CDR1 is SNHLY and CDR2 is FYNNEI. This chain's CDR3 is CASSEIGDTQYF.

The V and J genes are TRBV18 and TRBJ2-7; the D call of TRBD1 rests on TCRdb alone, since no DNA is present to check it. In germline, CDR1 is KGHSH, CDR2 LQKENI. This CDR3 is 16 amino acids long. The CDR3 loop reads CASSPLDRGDSYEQYF.

This rearrangement joins TRBV29-1 to TRBJ2-1. CDR1 SQVTM and CDR2 ANQGSEA come from the germline V gene. CDR3 size: 12 residues. The CDR3 reads CSVDIFNNEQFF.

The chain carries TRBV5-1 and TRBJ2-5; absent DNA, TCRdb's TRBD2 call cannot be checked. The CDR3 is made up of 15 amino acids. Per the germline V gene, CDR1 is SGHRS and CDR2 is YFSETQ. The CDR3 protein is CASRGLAGGPETQYF. The variable domain in full, with the rest retrieved from reference TRBV5-1 and TRBJ2-5, is KAGVTQTPRYLIKTRGQQVTLSCSPISGHRSVSWYQQTPGQGLQFLFEYFSETQRNKGNFPGRFSGRQFSNSRSEMNVSTLELGDSALYLCASRGLAGGPETQYFGPGTRLLVL.

This chain links TRBV6-2 or TRBV6-3 with TRBJ2-3; lacking DNA, the TRBD1 call made by TCRdb goes unchecked. The CDR3 is 15 amino acids. Germline values: CDR1 MNHEY, CDR2 SVGEGT. CDR3 sequence reads: CASSYQGISTDTQYF.

This chain connects TRBV5-1 to TRBJ2-7; TCRdb returns TRBD1, unconfirmable since there is no DNA. Looked up from germline, CDR1 is SGHRS and CDR2 is YFSETQ. This CDR3 comprises 14 residues. The chain's CDR3 is CASSWTGGMYEQYF.

This sequence joins TRBV2 and TRBJ2-3; TCRdb designates TRBD1, a call that cannot be tested without DNA. CDR3 size: 17 residues. Germline V CDR1 and CDR2: SNHLY, FYNNEI. The CDR3 sequence is CASSDWGTGASTDTQYF.

The rearrangement uses TRBV7-9 and TRBJ1-5; TCRdb picks TRBD1, but there is no DNA to check that call. Germline loops: CDR1 SEHNR, CDR2 FQNEAQ (reference sequence). The CDR3 length is 15 residues. This CDR3 is CASSLGTRSNQPQHF.

This chain links TRBV18 with TRBJ2-6. This CDR3 contains 14 residues. Germline loops: CDR1 KGHSH, CDR2 LQKENI. This CDR3 reads CASSYQAGANVLTF.

The V and J genes are TRBV7-2 and TRBJ2-3; TCRdb gives TRBD1 as the D gene, but with no DNA this cannot be confirmed. The CDR3 has 19 residues. Germline lookup yields CDR1 SGHTA and CDR2 FQGNSA. The CDR3 is CASSPKTLTGRASTDTQYF.

This chain connects TRBV5-6 to TRBJ2-3; the TCRdb call, TRBD1, lacks DNA for checking. The CDR3 has 14 amino acids. Per germline, CDR1 SGHDT and CDR2 YYEEEE. The CDR3 sequence is CASSLVRGLDTQYF.

The genes are TRBV12-3 or TRBV12-4 and TRBJ2-7. This CDR3 is 12 amino acids long. The CDR3: CASSTNLYEQYF.

This chain links TRBV7-2 with TRBJ2-1; TCRdb picks TRBD1, but there is no DNA to check that call. Germline V CDR1 and CDR2: SGHTA, FQGNSA. The CDR3 consists of 14 residues. CDR3 region: CASSLDGTGTEQFF.

The chain employs TRBV4-2 and TRBJ2-4; TCRdb outputs TRBD1, but without DNA this stays unchecked. The V gene's germline CDR1 is LGHNA and CDR2 YNFKEQ. The length of the CDR3 is 18 residues. CDR3 loop: CASSQGPGQGARGNIQYF.

The chain combines TRBV20-1 with TRBJ2-1; TCRdb gives TRBD2 as the D gene, but with no DNA this cannot be confirmed. The germline V gene has CDR1 DFQATT and CDR2 SNEGSKA (reference sequence). The length of the CDR3 is 14 residues. This chain's CDR3 is CSARKLAGGIEQFF.

The chain uses TRBV2 and TRBJ1-6; TCRdb selects TRBD1, and the lack of DNA leaves this call unchecked. The CDR3 extends over 17 amino acids. Germline CDR1 is SNHLY and CDR2 is FYNNEI. The CDR3 sequence: CASRSRGESSYNSPLHF.

The rearrangement links TRBV5-1 to TRBJ2-5; TCRdb returns TRBD1, unconfirmable since there is no DNA. The germline V gene has CDR1 SGHRS and CDR2 YFSETQ. CDR3 length equals 16 residues. CDR3 sequence: CASSRGTGGLQETQYF.

The chain uses TRBV20-1 and TRBJ1-2. CDR1 DFQATT and CDR2 SNEGSKA come from the germline V gene (reference sequence). The CDR3 consists of 13 residues. The CDR3 here is CSASAAGVYGYTF.

V usage is TRBV5-1 and J usage is TRBJ1-1. Germline CDR1 SGHRS, CDR2 YFSETQ. The CDR3 spans 15 residues. The CDR3 is CASSLAGSMNTEAFF.

This chain connects TRBV4-2 to TRBJ2-1; checking the TCRdb D call of TRBD2 is not possible without DNA. Germline-derived CDR1 and CDR2 are LGHNA and YNFKEQ. The CDR3 length is 14 residues. This chain's CDR3 is CASRPGLAGNEQFF.

V gene TRBV19 combines with J gene TRBJ1-5; the D gene TCRdb calls, TRBD1, cannot be checked with no DNA. Germline CDR1 is LNHDA and CDR2 is SQIVND (reference sequence). CDR3 size: 13 residues. The CDR3: CAAGEFSNQPQHF.

This sequence joins TRBV18 and TRBJ2-3. This CDR3 region has 16 residues. Germline CDR1 KGHSH, CDR2 LQKENI. The CDR3 protein is CASSPRRQSSTDTQYF. Full variable domain (missing parts from reference TRBV18 and TRBJ2-3): NAGVMQNPRHLVRRRGQEARLRCSPMKGHSHVYWYRQLPEEGLKFMVYLQKENIIDESGMPKERFSAEFPKEGPSILRIQQVVRGDSAAYFCASSPRRQSSTDTQYFGPGTRLTVL.

The chain joins TRBV27 to TRBJ2-7; as DNA is missing, the TRBD1 call by TCRdb cannot be tested. Per the germline V gene, CDR1 is MNHEY and CDR2 is SMNVEV (reference sequence). This CDR3 comprises 15 residues. CDR3 sequence reads: CASSPRGGTVAEQYF.

The V and J genes are TRBV7-3 and TRBJ2-1; TCRdb selects TRBD2, and the lack of DNA leaves this call unchecked. Germline V gives CDR1 SGHTA, CDR2 FQGTGA. There are 15 residues in the CDR3. The CDR3 protein is CATRPAGGPLNEQFF.

The rearrangement links TRBV7-2 to TRBJ2-7; checking the TCRdb D call of TRBD2 is not possible without DNA. The CDR3 consists of 14 residues. Germline V CDR1 and CDR2: SGHTA, FQGNSA. The CDR3 region is CASNLPLGGNEQYF.

V usage is TRBV7-2 and J usage is TRBJ2-1; no DNA is available, so the TRBD1 call from TCRdb remains unchecked. CDR1 is SGHTA and CDR2 is FQGNSA in the germline V gene. CDR3 length: 13 amino acids. This CDR3 is CAARGAPQLEQFF.